Here is one T cell receptor (beta chain) with its context. This clonotype has at least ten counts. It has no known antigen specificity. No clone much larger than this one lies a single base away; base qualities are absent. The data stem from a study of T cell repertoires in cytomegalovirus infection (dated by TCRdb to the late 2010s). With respect to the entire study: Peptide stimulations targeted recently identified HLA-C-restricted CMV epitopes, whose presentation resists viral immunomodulation, together with well-studied HLA-B-restricted epitopes. Because public TCR beta signatures pointed to carriage of CMV infection together with the matching HLA type, the HLA type of each donor mattered for the analysis.

General conclusions and limits of the study: The ex vivo response was dominated by HLA-C-restricted CMV-specific TCR beta clonotypes, which also provided the single most frequent clonotype in two of eight donors. In both this cohort and an independent cohort of some 350 donors, the cumulative frequency of public TCR beta family members distinguished carriers of CMV infection plus the relevant HLA type.

Sequencer: Illumina HiSeq 1500. The public reads were reanalyzed by TCRdb: fastp trimming at Q25, MiXCR alignment, in-frame beta chains only. Under each unique CDR3 protein, matching rows form one entry showing the most common genes and DNA. This sample lists under 850,000 distinct CDR3 sequences; 30% to 35% were detected once. Over 15% of the sample lies in the top ten. Per the publication, the treatment or condition label means: in vitro stimulation with specific CMV peptide epitopes to enrich CMV-specific T cells. The germline V gene specifies SGHVS as CDR1 and FQNEAQ as CDR2. Inclusive of the bounding cysteine and phenylalanine, the CDR3 is 12 residues long. Only CDR3 DNA remains: 36 bases, in frame from the first base. V lost 5 bases and J lost 9 bases; the stretch between them is 14 bases long.

Material: cultured PBMCs, obtained from culture after CMV antigen stimulation. The rearranged segments are TRBV7-8 and TRBJ2-7, with the D segment identity uncertain. The sequence came from a human donor in good health (CMV status not recorded). Some clones in this sample may be carry-over from other donors' samples. This receptor carries the CDR3 CASSVTTSGQYF. The nucleotide sequence reads as follows: TGTGCCAGCAGCGTAACCACATCAGGGCAGTACTTC. Outside the CDR3, residues come from the reference TRBV7-8 and TRBJ2-7 proteins, so the full variable domain is: GAGVSQSPRYKVAKRGQDVALRCDPISGHVSLFWYQQALGQGPEFLTYFQNEAQLDKSGLPSDRFFAERPEGSVSTLKIQRTQQEDSAVYLCASSVTTSGQYFGPGTRLTVT.